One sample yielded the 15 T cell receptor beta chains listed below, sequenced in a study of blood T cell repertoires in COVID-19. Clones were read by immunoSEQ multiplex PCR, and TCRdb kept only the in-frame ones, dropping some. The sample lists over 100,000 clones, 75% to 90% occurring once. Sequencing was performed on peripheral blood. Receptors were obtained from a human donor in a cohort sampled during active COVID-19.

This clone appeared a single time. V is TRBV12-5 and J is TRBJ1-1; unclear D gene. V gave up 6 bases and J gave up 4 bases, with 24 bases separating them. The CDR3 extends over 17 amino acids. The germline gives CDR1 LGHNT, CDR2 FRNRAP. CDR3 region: CASGPVWALREATEAFF. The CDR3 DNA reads TGTGCTAGTGGCCCGGTTTGGGCCCTCCGGGAGGCCACTGAAGCTTTCTTT.

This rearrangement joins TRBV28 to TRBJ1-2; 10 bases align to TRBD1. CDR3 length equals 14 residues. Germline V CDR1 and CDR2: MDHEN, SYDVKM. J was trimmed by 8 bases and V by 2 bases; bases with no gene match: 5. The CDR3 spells CASSLRTGGGGYTF. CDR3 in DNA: TGTGCCAGCAGTTTACGGACAGGGGGTGGGGGCTACACCTTC.

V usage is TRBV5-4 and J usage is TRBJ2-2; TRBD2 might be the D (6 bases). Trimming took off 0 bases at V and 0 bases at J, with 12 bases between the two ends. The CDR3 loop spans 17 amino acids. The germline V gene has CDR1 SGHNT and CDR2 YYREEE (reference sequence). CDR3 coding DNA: TGTGCCAGCAGCTTGGGAGGGGCGGGGCCGAACACCGGGGAGCTGTTTTTT. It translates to CASSLGGAGPNTGELFF. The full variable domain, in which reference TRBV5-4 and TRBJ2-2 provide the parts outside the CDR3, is ETGVTQSPTHLIKTRGQQVTLRCSSQSGHNTVSWYQQALGQGPQFIFQYYREEENGRGNFPPRFSGLQFPNYSSELNVNALELDDSALYLCASSLGGAGPNTGELFFGEGSRLTVL.

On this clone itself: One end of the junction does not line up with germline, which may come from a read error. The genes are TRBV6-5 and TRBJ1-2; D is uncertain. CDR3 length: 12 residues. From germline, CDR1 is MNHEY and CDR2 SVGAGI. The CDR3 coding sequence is TGCGCAGGAGGTCAGTCTGCCTATGGCTACACCTTC. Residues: CAGGQSAYGYTF.

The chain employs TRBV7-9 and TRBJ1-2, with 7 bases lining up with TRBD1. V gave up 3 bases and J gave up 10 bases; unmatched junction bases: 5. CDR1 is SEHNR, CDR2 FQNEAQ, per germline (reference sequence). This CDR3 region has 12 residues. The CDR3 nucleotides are TGTGCCAGCAGCTTTAGGGACAGCGTCTACACCTTC. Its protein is CASSFRDSVYTF.

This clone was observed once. The CDR3 loop is CASSFETPRDTQYF. The CDR3 DNA sequence: TGTGCCAGCAGCTTTGAAACACCGCGGGATACGCAGTATTTT. The chain combines TRBV7-2 with TRBJ2-3; the D is unclear. This CDR3 has 14 amino acids. V shed 3 bases and J shed 6 bases, with 13 bases lying between them. Germline V gene data show CDR1 as SGHTA and CDR2 as FQGNSA.

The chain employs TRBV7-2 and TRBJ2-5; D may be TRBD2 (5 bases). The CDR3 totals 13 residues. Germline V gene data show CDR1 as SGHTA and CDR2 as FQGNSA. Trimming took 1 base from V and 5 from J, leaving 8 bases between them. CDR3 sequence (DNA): TGTGCCAGCAGCTTAGGAACGGGGGAGACCCAGTACTTC. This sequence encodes CASSLGTGETQYF.

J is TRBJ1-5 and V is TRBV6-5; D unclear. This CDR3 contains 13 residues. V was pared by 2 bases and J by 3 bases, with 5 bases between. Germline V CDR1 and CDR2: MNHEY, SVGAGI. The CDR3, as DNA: TGTGCCAGCAGTTACGAGCCCAATCAGCCCCAGCATTTT. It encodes CASSYEPNQPQHF.

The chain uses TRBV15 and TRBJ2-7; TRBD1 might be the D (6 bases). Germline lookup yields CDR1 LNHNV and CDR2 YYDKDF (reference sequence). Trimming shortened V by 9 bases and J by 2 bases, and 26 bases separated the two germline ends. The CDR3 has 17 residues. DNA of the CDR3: TGTGCCACTCCGGGACACTTATCGGGGTTGTCTACCTACGAGCAGTACTTC. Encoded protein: CATPGHLSGLSTYEQYF. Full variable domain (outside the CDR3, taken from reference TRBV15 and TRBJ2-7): DAMVIQNPRYQVTQFGKPVTLSCSQTLNHNVMYWYQQKSSQAPKLLFHYYDKDFNNEADTPDNFQSRRPNTSFCFLDIRSPGLGDTAMYLCATPGHLSGLSTYEQYFGPGTRLTVT.

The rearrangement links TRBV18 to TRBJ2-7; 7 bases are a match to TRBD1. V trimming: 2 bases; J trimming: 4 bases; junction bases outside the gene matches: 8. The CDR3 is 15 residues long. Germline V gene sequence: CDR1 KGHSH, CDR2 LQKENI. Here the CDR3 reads CASSPEGAHQYEQYF. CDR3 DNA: TGTGCCAGCTCACCAGAGGGGGCCCATCAATACGAGCAGTACTTC.

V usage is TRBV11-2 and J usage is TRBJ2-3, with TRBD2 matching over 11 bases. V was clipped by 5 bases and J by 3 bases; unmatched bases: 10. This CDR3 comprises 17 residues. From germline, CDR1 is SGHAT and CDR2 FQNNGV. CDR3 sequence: CASSPPGLADVTDTQYF. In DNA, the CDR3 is TGTGCCAGCAGCCCTCCGGGACTAGCGGATGTAACAGATACGCAGTATTTT.

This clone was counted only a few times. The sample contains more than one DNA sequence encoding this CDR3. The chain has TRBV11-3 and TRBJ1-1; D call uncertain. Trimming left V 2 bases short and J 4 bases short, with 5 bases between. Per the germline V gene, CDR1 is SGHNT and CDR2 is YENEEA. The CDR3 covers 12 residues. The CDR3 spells CASSLRGTEAFF. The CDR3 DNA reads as TGTGCCAGCAGCTTACGGGGCACTGAAGCTTTCTTT.

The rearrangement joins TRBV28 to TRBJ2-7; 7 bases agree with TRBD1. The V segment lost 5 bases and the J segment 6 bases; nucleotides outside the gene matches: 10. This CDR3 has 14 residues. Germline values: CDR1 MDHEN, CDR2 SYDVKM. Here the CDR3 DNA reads TGTGCCAGCAGTACCAGACAGGGACCGGGCGAGCAGTACTTC. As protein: CASSTRQGPGEQYF. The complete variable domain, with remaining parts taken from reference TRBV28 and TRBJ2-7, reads DVKVTQSSRYLVKRTGEKVFLECVQDMDHENMFWYRQDPGLGLRLIYFSYDVKMKEKGDIPEGYSVSREKKERFSLILESASTNQTSMYLCASSTRQGPGEQYFGPGTRLTVT.

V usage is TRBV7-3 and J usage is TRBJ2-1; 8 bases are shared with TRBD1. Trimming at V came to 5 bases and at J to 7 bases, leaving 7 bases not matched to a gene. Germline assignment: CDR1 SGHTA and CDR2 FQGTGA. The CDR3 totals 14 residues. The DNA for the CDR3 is TGTGCCAGCAGCGCTTACAGGGGGATGAATGAGCAGTTCTTC. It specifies CASSAYRGMNEQFF.

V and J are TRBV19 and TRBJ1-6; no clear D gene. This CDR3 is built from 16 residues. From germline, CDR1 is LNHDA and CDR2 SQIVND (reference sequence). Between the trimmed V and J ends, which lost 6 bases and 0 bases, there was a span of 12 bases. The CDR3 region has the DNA TGTGCCAGTAGCCTTTACACCACCTCCTATAATTCACCCCTCCACTTT. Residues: CASSLYTTSYNSPLHF.